The clone carrying this T cell receptor beta chain has a handful of counts. This specimen belongs to a study of chronic HIV infection and antiretroviral therapy. Germline CDR1 reads SQVTM; CDR2 reads ANQGSEA. There are 12 residues in the CDR3. V was shortened by 6 bases and J by 7 bases, with 15 bases between the two germline ends. TCRdb re-analysed the 5' RACE reads in MiXCR, keeping a single row per CDR3 protein. Of about 38,000 distinct CDR3 sequences in the sample, 7.5% to 9% were seen once. This rearrangement joins TRBV29-1 to TRBJ1-1, with a weak D call TRBD1 (5 bases). Material for sequencing was peripheral blood. This TCR derives from an adult who had HIV and had not received antiretroviral therapy, or was an uninfected healthy control (not recorded which). This CDR3 is CSVDELTVEAFF. The CDR3 DNA follows: TGCAGCGTCGACGAACTGACAGTTGAAGCTTTCTTT.